What follows are 4 T cell receptor beta chains derived from one specimen sequenced in a study of T cells in women clearing cervical HPV infection (dated by TCRdb to the late 2010s). The receptor library was made with the immunoSEQ multiplex PCR assay. This is the immuneACCESS table as TCRdb keeps it, with only in-frame sequences that have V and J called. A part of the clones is gone; compared with another copy, unresolved V genes explain less than half, and the rest is unexplained. The sample's records list 40,000 to 55,000 clones. The ten biggest clones cover approximately 1% of the sample. The sample taken for sequencing was blood buffy coat. The receptors here all came from a woman between 18 and 70 years old with a cervical HPV16 infection that either progressed to CIN3+ or cleared (not recorded which).

CDR3 protein: CASSLTGGYSTGELFF. The part of the CDR3 DNA that was read is TGTGCCAGCAGCTTGACGGGGGGTTATAGCACCGGGGAG. The rearrangement joins TRBV7-6 to TRBJ2-2; 7 bases map to TRBD2. The read ends 3 residues shy of where the CDR3 ends; the end is completed using the germline J gene. The CDR3 covers 16 residues. Losses at the gene ends were 3 bases for V and 4 bases for J; bases not matched to a gene: 8. Germline V gene data show CDR1 as SGHVS and CDR2 as FNYEAQ.

With regard to this clone: The read stops 3 residues short of the end of the CDR3; the missing end is completed from the germline J gene. The chain carries TRBV5-1 and TRBJ2-2; possibly TRBD1 or TRBD2 for D (5 bases each). Germline V gene sequence: CDR1 SGHRS, CDR2 YFSETQ. This CDR3 is built from 14 residues. Deletions cut 0 bases from V and 7 bases from J, with 10 bases between. The CDR3 sequence is CASSLGQGVGELFF. The covered CDR3 bases are TGCGCCAGCAGCTTGGGGCAGGGAGTCGGGGAG.

On this clone: From the germline J gene comes the end of the CDR3, since the read stops 3 residues before it. V is TRBV29-1 and J is TRBJ1-1, with 9 bases matching TRBD1. Germline-derived CDR1 and CDR2 are SQVTM and ANQGSEA. CDR3 length equals 16 residues. The sequenced CDR3 bases are TGCAGCGTTGTTCCTGGGACAGGGTCGACCCCCCGCGAG. The encoded protein is CSVVPGTGSTPRE. The whole CDR3 protein reads CSVVPGTGSTPREAFF. Supplemented by reference TRBV29-1 and TRBJ1-1, the full variable domain reads SAVISQKPSRDICQRGTSLTIQCQVDSQVTMMFWYRQQPGQSLTLIATANQGSEATYESGFVIDKFPISRPNLTFSTLTVSNMSPEDSSIYLCSVVPGTGSTPREAFFGQGTRLTVV.

The part of the CDR3 DNA that was read is TGTGCCAGCTCGCCTAGCCGGAGCACAGATACG. It encodes CASSPSRSTDT. The whole CDR3 sequence reads CASSPSRSTDTQYF. The chain recombines TRBV2 with TRBJ2-3; D possibly corresponds to TRBD2 (5 bases). The CDR3 extends 3 residues past the end of the read, so its final part is completed from the germline J gene. Germline CDR1 is SNHLY and CDR2 is FYNNEI. The CDR3 is 14 amino acids. V was trimmed by 8 bases and J by 0 bases, leaving 12 bases between them. The full variable domain, rest sourced from reference TRBV2 and TRBJ2-3, is EPEVTQTPSHQVTQMGQEVILRCVPISNHLYFYWYRQILGQKVEFLVSFYNNEISEKSEIFDDQFSVERPDGSNFTLKIRSTKLEDSAMYFCASSPSRSTDTQYFGPGTRLTVL.